This T cell receptor (beta chain) was retrieved from a study of blood T cells in healthy people across ages. Germline-derived CDR1 and CDR2 are DFQATT and SNEGSKA (reference sequence). The CDR3 loop spans 16 amino acids. The ends lost 2 bases at V and 4 bases at J; junction bases unmatched: 10. The second PCR ran about 6 to 12 cycles with a sample-barcoded 5' primer and J-beta primers. Every sample gave at least 2.5 million paired-end reads containing CDR3. From the 5' RACE reads, TCRdb called clonotypes with MiXCR, one entry per CDR3 protein. The sample lists under 800,000 distinct CDR3 sequences; 43% were seen once. Only one count was recorded for this clonotype.

The rearrangement joins TRBV20-1 to TRBJ2-5; 10 nucleotides agree with TRBD2. The material sequenced was blood. This sequence originates from an older woman in good health. The CDR3: CSARPGTSALGETQYF. In DNA, the CDR3 is TGCAGTGCTAGACCCGGGACTAGCGCCCTAGGAGAGACCCAGTACTTC.